The 15 T cell receptor beta chains below come from one sample, sequenced in a study of blood T cell repertoires in COVID-19. Using immunoSEQ multiplex PCR, the repertoire was profiled, and TCRdb retains in-frame clones only, with some absent. The sample lists about 240,000 clones, approximately 83% occurring once. The sequencing input was PBMCs or T cells enriched from blood (not recorded which). Every receptor here comes from a woman in her 40s with acute COVID-19.

The chain recombines TRBV4-1 with TRBJ2-2; possibly TRBD1 for D (5 bases). Germline V gene lookup returns CDR1 MGHRA and CDR2 YSYEKL. The CDR3 totals 12 residues. Trimming left V 5 bases short and J 9 bases short, with 10 bases between. The CDR3 bases are TGCGCCAGCAGCGTCCAGGGCCGGGAGCTGTTTTTT. Translation gives CASSVQGRELFF.

This chain connects TRBV19 to TRBJ1-4; 7 bases map to TRBD1. Germline lookup yields CDR1 LNHDA and CDR2 SQIVND (reference sequence). The V gene end was trimmed by 5 bases and the J gene end by 0 bases; junction bases not matched to a gene: 3. The CDR3 totals 15 residues. The CDR3 spells CASSSTGPTNEKLFF. CDR3 sequence (DNA): TGTGCCAGTAGTTCGACAGGGCCAACTAATGAAAAACTGTTTTTT.

In the case of this clone: The junction does not match germline at one end; this may be a read error. This sequence joins TRBV7-7 and TRBJ2-7; weak D call: TRBD2 (6 bases). Germline lookup yields CDR1 SSHAT and CDR2 FNYEAQ (reference sequence). This CDR3 contains 15 residues. DNA of the CDR3: TGTGCTAGCAGCCCCGGGACTCTAGGCTCCTACGAGCAGTACTTC. It yields the protein CASSPGTLGSYEQYF.

This clone was observed once. The V call is TRBV6-2 or TRBV6-3, the J call TRBJ1-2; 8 bases fit TRBD1. Germline CDR1 MNHEY, CDR2 SVGEGT. There are 14 residues in the CDR3. V lost 2 bases to trimming and J lost 8 bases; unmatched junction nucleotides: 7. In DNA, the CDR3 is TGTGCCAGCAGTTACGGGACAGGTGGTCGGGGCTACACCTTC. Amino acids: CASSYGTGGRGYTF.

The V call is TRBV24-1, the J call TRBJ2-2, with 7 bases aligning to TRBD1. From germline, CDR1 is KGHDR and CDR2 SFDVKD. CDR3 length equals 14 residues. V lost 7 bases to trimming and J lost 1 base; unmatched junction nucleotides: 2. CDR3 nucleotide sequence: TGTGCCACCAGCCGGGACAGGAACACCGGGGAGCTGTTTTTT. Residues: CATSRDRNTGELFF.

V and J are TRBV5-5 and TRBJ1-2, with D uncertain. The CDR3 totals 13 residues. V gave up 5 bases and J gave up 8 bases, with 16 bases separating them. CDR1 is SGHKS and CDR2 is YYEKEE in the germline V gene (reference sequence). The CDR3 DNA reads TGTGCCAGCAGGCCATGGGAGAAGGGCGGCTACACCTTC. Its protein is CASRPWEKGGYTF.

V is TRBV5-1 and J is TRBJ2-7; D possibly corresponds to TRBD2 (6 bases). V shed 0 bases and J shed 2 bases, with 12 bases lying between them. Germline CDR1 SGHRS, CDR2 YFSETQ. This CDR3 comprises 15 residues. As DNA, the CDR3 is TGCGCCAGCAGCTTGGCGGGAGTGGGAACCTACGAGCAGTACTTC. Translated: CASSLAGVGTYEQYF.

The chain carries TRBV4-1 and TRBJ2-3; TRBD2 matches at 7 bases. CDR3 length equals 17 residues. J was trimmed by 1 base and V by 3 bases; bases with no gene match: 10. Germline lookup yields CDR1 MGHRA and CDR2 YSYEKL. CDR3 protein: CASSHPPTGLGTDTQYF. As DNA, the CDR3 is TGCGCCAGCAGCCATCCTCCTACCGGACTAGGCACAGATACGCAGTATTTT.

The rearrangement links TRBV13 to TRBJ1-3; D unclear. Germline V lookup: CDR1 PRHDT, CDR2 FYEKMQ (reference sequence). The CDR3 covers 14 residues. Between the trimmed V and J ends, which lost 0 bases and 5 bases, there was a span of 8 bases. This CDR3 reads CASSLGQYRNTIYF. The CDR3 nucleotides are TGTGCCAGCAGCTTAGGACAGTATAGAAACACCATATATTTT.

The CDR3 DNA is TGCGCCAGCAGCCAAGCTCACAGGGGGAGAACTGAAGCTTTCTTT. Amino acid sequence: CASSQAHRGRTEAFF. V usage is TRBV4-1 and J usage is TRBJ1-1, with 8 bases aligning to TRBD1. Germline CDR1 MGHRA, CDR2 YSYEKL. The CDR3 totals 15 residues. The V and J ends lost 1 base and 5 bases, in that order; junction bases with no gene match: 6.

The chain combines TRBV12-5 with TRBJ2-1; D is unclear. The CDR3 sequence is 12 residues long. Germline values: CDR1 LGHNT, CDR2 FRNRAP. Trimming cost V 0 bases and J 7 bases, with 4 bases left between them. The CDR3 region is CASGLVQNEQFF. The CDR3 nucleotides are TGTGCTAGTGGTTTGGTACAGAATGAGCAGTTCTTC.

Only one count was recorded for this clone. V usage is TRBV6-5 and J usage is TRBJ2-3, with 9 bases fitting TRBD2. Germline V gene sequence: CDR1 MNHEY, CDR2 SVGAGI. V lost 7 bases to trimming and J lost 4 bases; unmatched junction nucleotides: 9. This CDR3 is built from 15 residues. The CDR3 DNA reads TGTGCCAGCAAAGGTAGCGGGAGTGGAGCAGATACGCAGTATTTT. This codes for CASKGSGSGADTQYF.

The sample holds a few counts of this clone. This chain links TRBV7-8 with TRBJ2-1, with 7 bases matching TRBD1. CDR1 and CDR2 (germline): SGHVS, FQNEAQ. The ends lost 5 bases at V and 3 bases at J; junction bases unmatched: 10. The CDR3 is 16 amino acids. The CDR3 region is CASSVFTGVFYNEQFF. The CDR3 nucleotides read TGTGCCAGCAGCGTTTTCACAGGGGTGTTCTACAATGAGCAGTTCTTC.

The CDR3 here is CASSQSFAGVETQYF. The CDR3 DNA follows: TGCGCCAGCAGCCAAAGTTTTGCGGGAGTTGAGACCCAGTACTTC. The chain uses TRBV4-1 and TRBJ2-5; 7 nucleotides align to TRBD2. The junction had 8 bases not matched to a gene; V was cut back by 2 bases and J by 5 bases. This CDR3 has 15 amino acids. Germline CDR1 is MGHRA and CDR2 is YSYEKL.

Remarks on this clone: Different DNA sequences within this sample yield the same CDR3. V gene TRBV15 combines with J gene TRBJ2-2, with 14 bases lining up with TRBD2. The ends lost 1 base at V and 5 bases at J; junction bases unmatched: 0. The CDR3 is made up of 16 amino acids. Germline CDR1 reads LNHNV; CDR2 reads YYDKDF (reference sequence). CDR3 protein: CATSRGTSGRTGELFF. The CDR3 region has the DNA TGTGCCACCAGCAGAGGGACTAGCGGGAGGACCGGGGAGCTGTTTTTT. The full variable domain, completed using reference TRBV15 and TRBJ2-2, is DAMVIQNPRYQVTQFGKPVTLSCSQTLNHNVMYWYQQKSSQAPKLLFHYYDKDFNNEADTPDNFQSRRPNTSFCFLDIRSPGLGDTAMYLCATSRGTSGRTGELFFGEGSRLTVL.